Sequencing of this TCR beta chain was carried out in a study of shared T cell receptors in the human thymus. Profiled with immunoSEQ multiplex PCR; TCRdb holds only in-frame clones, not every one. The sample lists some 700,000 clones; around 85% were seen once. The V gene lost 3 bases and the J gene lost 2 bases, with 10 bases spanning the gap. The CDR3 contains 14 residues. Germline V gives CDR1 PRHDT, CDR2 FYEKMQ (reference sequence). The sample was also reused in another study, on human thymus T cells. From that second work: Corrective surgery for congenital heart defects was being performed on the healthy Finnish infants who served as donors. Resections from corrective heart surgery provided thymus tissue. Across thymic and blood repertoires, the usage of V and J genes appeared to be biased. Thymic repertoires from unrelated individuals overlapped highly, related research reported.

The rearrangement uses TRBV13 and TRBJ1-1; no clear D gene. The origin of this receptor is a girl under two years old with a congenital heart defect. The sequenced material came from thymocytes. CDR3: CASSLGRRNTEAFF. Written as DNA, the CDR3 is TGTGCCAGCAGCTTGGGCAGACGTAACACTGAAGCTTTCTTT.